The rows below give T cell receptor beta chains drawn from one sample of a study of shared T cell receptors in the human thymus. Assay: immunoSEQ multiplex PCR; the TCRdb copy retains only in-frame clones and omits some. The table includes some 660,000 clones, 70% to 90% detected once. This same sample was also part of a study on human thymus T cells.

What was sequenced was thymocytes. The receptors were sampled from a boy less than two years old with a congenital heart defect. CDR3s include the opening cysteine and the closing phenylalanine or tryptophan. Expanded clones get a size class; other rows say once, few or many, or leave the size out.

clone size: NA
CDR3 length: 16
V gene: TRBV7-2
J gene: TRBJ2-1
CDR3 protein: CASSLVFGGGYNEQFF

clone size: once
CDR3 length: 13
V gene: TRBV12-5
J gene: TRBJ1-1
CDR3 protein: CASGGQGDTEAFF

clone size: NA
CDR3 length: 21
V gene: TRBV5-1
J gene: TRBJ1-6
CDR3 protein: CASSLRGLQEAPRGNGSPLHF

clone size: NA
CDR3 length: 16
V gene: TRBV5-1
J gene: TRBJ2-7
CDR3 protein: CASSSYWDRLTYEQYF

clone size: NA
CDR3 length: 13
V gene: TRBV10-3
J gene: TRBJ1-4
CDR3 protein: CAISESQGGKLFF

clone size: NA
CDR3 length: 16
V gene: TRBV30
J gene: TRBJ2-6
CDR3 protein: CAWDRGGQFGANVLTF

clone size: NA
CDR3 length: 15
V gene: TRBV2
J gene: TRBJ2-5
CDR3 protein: CALKHGTPEGETQYF

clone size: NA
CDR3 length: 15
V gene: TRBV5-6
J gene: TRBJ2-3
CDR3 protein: CASSLERDFTDTQYF

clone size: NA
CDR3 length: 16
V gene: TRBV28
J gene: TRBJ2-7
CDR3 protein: CASSLNPPGLHLEQYF

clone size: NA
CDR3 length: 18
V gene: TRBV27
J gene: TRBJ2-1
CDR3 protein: CASSSVTRGGSSYNEQFF

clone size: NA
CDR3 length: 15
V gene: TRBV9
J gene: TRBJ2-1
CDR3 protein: CASSPRTSGNNEQFF

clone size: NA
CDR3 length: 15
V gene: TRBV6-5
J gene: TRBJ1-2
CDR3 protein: CASSRGQGQYYGYTF

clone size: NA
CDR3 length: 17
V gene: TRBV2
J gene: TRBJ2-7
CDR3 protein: CASRSPREGQTYYEQYF

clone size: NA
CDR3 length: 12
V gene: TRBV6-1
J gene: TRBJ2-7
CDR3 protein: CASSGTGGEQYF

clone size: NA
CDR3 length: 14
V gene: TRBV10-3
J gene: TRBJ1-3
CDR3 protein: CAISGTGSPPFGYF

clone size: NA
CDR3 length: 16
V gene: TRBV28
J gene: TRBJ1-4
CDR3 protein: CASSPPPGGRDEKLFF

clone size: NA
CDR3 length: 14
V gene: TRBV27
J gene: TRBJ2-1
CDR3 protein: CANWVSGPYNEQFF

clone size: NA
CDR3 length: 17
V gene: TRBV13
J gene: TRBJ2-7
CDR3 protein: CASSGKDHRQGRHEQYF

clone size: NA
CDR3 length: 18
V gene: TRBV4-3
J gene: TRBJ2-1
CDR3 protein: CASSHLLTSGRSQNEQFF

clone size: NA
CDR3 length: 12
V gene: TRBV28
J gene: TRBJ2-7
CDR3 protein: CASSPSYYEQYF

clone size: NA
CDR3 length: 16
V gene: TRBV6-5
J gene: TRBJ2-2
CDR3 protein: CASSSFQDTNTGELFF

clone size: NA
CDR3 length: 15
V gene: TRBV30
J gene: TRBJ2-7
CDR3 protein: CAWSVLWWEVGEQYF

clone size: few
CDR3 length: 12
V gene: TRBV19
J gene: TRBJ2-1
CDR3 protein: CASSAPLREQFF

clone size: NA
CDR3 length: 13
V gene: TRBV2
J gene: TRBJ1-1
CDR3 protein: CASIGGRNTEAFF

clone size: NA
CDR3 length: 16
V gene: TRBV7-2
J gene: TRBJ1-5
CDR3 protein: CASSHSETSSNQPQHF

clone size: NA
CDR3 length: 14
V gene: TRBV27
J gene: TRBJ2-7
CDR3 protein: CASSLRTGGYEQYF

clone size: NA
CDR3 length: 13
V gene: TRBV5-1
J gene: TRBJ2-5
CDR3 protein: CASSPGHEETQYF

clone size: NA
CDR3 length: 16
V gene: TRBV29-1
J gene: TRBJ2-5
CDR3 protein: CSVAVATLARRETQYF

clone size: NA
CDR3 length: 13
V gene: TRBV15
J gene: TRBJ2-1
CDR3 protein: CATSRDRRTEQFF

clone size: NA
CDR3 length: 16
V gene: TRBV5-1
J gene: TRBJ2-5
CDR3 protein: CASSLARQGGQETQYF

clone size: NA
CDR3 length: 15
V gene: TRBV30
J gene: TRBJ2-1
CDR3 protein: CAWSGLAGGYNEQFF

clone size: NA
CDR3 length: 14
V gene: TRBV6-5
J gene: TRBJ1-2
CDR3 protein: CASSYRTGPYGYTF

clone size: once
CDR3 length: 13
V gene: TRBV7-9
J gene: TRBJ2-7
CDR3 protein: CASSLVISSEQYF

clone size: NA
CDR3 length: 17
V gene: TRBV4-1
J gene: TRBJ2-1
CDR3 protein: CASSQTGLAGIYNEQFF

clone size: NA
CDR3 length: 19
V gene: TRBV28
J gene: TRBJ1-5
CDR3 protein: CASSTRGPGLGYSNQPQHF

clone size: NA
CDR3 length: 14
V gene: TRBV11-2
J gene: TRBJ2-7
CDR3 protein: CASTSQREQNEQYF

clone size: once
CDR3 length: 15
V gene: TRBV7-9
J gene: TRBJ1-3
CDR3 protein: CASSLDTFSGNTIYF

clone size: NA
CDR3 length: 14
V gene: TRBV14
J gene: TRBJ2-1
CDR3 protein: CASSQVGAYNEQFF

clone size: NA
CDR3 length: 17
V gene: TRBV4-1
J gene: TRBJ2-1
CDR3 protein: CASSHRKVGGFYNEQFF

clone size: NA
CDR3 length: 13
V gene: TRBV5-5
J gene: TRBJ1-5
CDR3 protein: CASSLDFDQPQHF

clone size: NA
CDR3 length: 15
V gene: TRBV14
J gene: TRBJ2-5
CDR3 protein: CASSPEGLYQETQYF

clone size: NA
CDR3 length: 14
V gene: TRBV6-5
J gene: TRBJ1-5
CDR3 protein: CASSYSRGNQPQHF

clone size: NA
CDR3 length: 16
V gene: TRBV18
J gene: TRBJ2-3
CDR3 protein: CASSPPRGLSTDTQYF

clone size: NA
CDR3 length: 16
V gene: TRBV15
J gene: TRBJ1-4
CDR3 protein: CATSGTLTGGKEKLFF

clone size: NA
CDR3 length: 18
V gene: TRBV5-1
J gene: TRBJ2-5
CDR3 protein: CASSSVRGWRRTQETQYF

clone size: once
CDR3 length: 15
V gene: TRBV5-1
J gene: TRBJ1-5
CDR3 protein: CASSLGQGPNQPQHF

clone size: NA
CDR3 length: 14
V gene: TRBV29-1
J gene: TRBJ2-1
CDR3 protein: CSVVAGAIYNEQFF

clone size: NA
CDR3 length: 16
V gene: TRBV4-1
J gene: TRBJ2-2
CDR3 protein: CASSQFPGGEAGELFF

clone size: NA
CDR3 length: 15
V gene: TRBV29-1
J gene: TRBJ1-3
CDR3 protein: CSASGTASSGNTIYF

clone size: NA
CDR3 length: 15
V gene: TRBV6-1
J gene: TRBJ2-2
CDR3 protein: CASSGQGDYTGELFF